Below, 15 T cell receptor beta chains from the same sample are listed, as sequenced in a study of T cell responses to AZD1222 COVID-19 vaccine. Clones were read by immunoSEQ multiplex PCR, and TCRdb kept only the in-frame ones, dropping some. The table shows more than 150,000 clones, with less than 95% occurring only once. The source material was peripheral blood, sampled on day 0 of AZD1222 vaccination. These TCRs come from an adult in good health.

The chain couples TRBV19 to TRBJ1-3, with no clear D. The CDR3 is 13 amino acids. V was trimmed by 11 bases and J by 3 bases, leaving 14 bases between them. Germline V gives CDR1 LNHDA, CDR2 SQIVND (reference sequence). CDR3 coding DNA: TGTGCCGCCTCAAGAGGCCTTGGAAACACCATATATTTT. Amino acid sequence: CAASRGLGNTIYF.

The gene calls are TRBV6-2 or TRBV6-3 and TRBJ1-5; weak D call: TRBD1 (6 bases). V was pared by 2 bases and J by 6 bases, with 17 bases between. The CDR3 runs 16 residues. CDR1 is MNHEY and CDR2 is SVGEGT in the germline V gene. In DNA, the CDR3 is TGTGCCAGCAGTTACGGGGGGGGGACATCGAGTCAGCCCCAGCATTTT. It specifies CASSYGGGTSSQPQHF.

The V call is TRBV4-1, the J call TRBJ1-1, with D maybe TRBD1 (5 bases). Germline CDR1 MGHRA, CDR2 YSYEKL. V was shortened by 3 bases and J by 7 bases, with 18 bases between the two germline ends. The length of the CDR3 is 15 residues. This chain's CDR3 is CASSQGDSGIGEAFF. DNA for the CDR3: TGCGCCAGCAGCCAGGGAGACAGCGGGATTGGTGAAGCTTTCTTT.

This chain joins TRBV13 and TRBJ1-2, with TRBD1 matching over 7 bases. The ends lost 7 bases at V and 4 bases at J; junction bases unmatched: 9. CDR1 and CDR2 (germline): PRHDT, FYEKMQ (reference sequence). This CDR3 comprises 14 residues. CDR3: CASTANRGGYGYTF. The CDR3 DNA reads TGTGCCAGCACCGCTAACAGGGGTGGCTATGGCTACACCTTC.

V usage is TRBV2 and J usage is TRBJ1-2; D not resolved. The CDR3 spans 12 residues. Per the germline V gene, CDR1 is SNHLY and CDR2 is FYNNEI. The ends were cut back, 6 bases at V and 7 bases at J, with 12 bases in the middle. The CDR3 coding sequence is TGTGCCAGCAGCGCTGCTGGAGCTGGCTACACCTTC. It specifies CASSAAGAGYTF.

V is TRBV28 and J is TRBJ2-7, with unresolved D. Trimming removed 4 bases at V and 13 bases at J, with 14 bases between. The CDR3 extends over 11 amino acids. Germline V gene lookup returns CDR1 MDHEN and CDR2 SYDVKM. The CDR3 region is CASSSLDQAYF. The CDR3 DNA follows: TGTGCCAGCAGTTCGTTGGACCAAGCCTACTTC.

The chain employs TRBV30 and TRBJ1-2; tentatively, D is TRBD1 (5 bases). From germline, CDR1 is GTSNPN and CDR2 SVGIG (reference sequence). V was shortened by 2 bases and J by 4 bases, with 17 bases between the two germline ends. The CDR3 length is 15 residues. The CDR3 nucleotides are TGTGCCTGGAGTCGAGGGGCAGTTCAGTCCTATGGCTACACCTTC. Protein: CAWSRGAVQSYGYTF.

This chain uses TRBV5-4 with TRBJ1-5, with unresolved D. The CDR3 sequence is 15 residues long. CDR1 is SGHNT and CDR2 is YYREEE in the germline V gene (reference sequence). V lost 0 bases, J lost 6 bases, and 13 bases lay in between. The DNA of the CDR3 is TGTGCCAGCAGCTTGGGGCCAGTCAGAGGTCAGCCCCAGCATTTT. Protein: CASSLGPVRGQPQHF.

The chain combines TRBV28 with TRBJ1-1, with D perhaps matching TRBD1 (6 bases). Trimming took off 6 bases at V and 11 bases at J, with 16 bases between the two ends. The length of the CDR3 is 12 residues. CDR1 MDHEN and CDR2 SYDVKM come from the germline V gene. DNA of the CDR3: TGTGCCAGCAGGCCTGTTGGGGGCGGGGCTTTCTTT. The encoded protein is CASRPVGGGAFF.

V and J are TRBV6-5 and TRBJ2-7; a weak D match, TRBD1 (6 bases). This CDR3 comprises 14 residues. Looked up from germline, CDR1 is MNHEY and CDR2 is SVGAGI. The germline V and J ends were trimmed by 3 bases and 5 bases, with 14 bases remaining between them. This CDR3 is CASSYDIRGHEQYF. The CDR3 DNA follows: TGTGCCAGCAGTTATGACATCAGGGGACACGAGCAGTACTTC.

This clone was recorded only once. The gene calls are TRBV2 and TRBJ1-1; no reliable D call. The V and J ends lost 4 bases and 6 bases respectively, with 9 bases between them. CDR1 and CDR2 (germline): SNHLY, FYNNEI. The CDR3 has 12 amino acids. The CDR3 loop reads CASSAPGPEAFF. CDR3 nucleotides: TGTGCCAGCAGTGCGCCAGGACCTGAAGCTTTCTTT.

CDR3 loop: CASSYSRGSKNIQYF. The CDR3, as DNA: TGTGCCAGCAGTTACTCTCGCGGAAGCAAAAACATTCAGTACTTC. This sequence joins TRBV6-5 and TRBJ2-4, with unresolved D. The germline V gene has CDR1 MNHEY and CDR2 SVGAGI. The CDR3 covers 15 residues. V was clipped by 0 bases and J by 3 bases, with 9 bases between them.

The CDR3 region has the DNA TGTGCCAGCTCACTGGGATCAGGGGGAAATCAGCCCCAGCATTTT. This translates into CASSLGSGGNQPQHF. The chain carries TRBV18 and TRBJ1-5; TRBD1 agrees at 7 bases. With 4 bases clipped from V and 4 bases from J, the junction kept 7 bases outside the gene matches. Germline loops: CDR1 KGHSH, CDR2 LQKENI. The CDR3 has 15 amino acids.

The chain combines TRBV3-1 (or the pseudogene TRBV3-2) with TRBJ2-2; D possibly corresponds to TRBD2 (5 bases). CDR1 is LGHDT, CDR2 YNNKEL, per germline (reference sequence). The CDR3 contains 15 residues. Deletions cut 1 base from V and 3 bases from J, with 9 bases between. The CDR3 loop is CASSQATRDTGELFF. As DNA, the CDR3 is TGTGCCAGCAGCCAAGCGACGAGGGACACCGGGGAGCTGTTTTTT.

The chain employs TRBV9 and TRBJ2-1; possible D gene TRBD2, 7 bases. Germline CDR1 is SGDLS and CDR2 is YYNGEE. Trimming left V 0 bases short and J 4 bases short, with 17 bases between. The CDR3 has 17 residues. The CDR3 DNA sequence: TGTGCCAGCAGCGTAGGCCCAGGGAGGGGGAGGTACAATGAGCAGTTCTTC. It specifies CASSVGPGRGRYNEQFF.